The 24 T cell receptor beta chains given below trace back to one sample, sequenced in a study of CD8+CD57+ T cells in acquired aplastic anemia (dated by TCRdb to between 2018 and 2020). The patients picked for sequencing were ones in whom flow cytometry had shown an expansion of CD8+CD57+ cells. These reads were obtained on an Illumina HiSeq 2000. Genomic DNA was used as template for profiling of TCR beta VDJ combinations and CDR3 sequences. The public reads were quality trimmed at Q25 with fastp and then assembled into clones with MiXCR by TCRdb, keeping productive beta chains. Each entry merges the rows of one CDR3 protein and shows their most common DNA and genes. Within this sample are approximately 150,000 distinct CDR3 sequences, with over 55% of them counted one time only. The ten biggest clones cover 45% to 60% of the sample. Sequencing was carried out using sorted CD4+, CD8+, or CD8+CD57+ T cells (not recorded which) from PBMCs. Receptors were obtained from a human donor with aplastic anemia.

Worth noting for this clonotype: At one end, the junction sequence differs from germline, possibly due to a read error. The V gene is TRBV29-1, the J gene TRBJ2-3; TRBD1 might be the D (5 bases). The CDR3 is made up of 13 amino acids. Germline loops: CDR1 SQVTM, CDR2 ANQGSEA. CDR3 loop: CSAQAAGSATQYF. Here the CDR3 DNA reads TGCAGCGCCCAGGCGGCAGGGTCCGCTACGCAGTACTTT.

The V gene is TRBV10-3, the J gene TRBJ2-1; D not resolved. In germline, CDR1 is ENHRY, CDR2 SYGVKD. V dropped 2 bases and J dropped 2 bases, with 10 bases sitting between them. The CDR3 length is 15 residues. For the CDR3, the DNA is TGTGCCATCAGTGAGCAAAGTTCCCCCTACAATGAGCAGTTCTTC. This sequence encodes CAISEQSSPYNEQFF.

The rearrangement links TRBV5-1 to TRBJ2-5, with 7 positions matching TRBD2. The CDR3 runs 14 residues. V lost 3 bases, J lost 7 bases, and 9 bases stayed unmatched. Per the germline V gene, CDR1 is SGHRS and CDR2 is YFSETQ. The CDR3 reads CASSSRTRMTTQYF. In DNA form, the CDR3 reads TGCGCCAGCAGCTCCCGGACTAGGATGACGACCCAGTACTTC.

As concerns this clonotype: One junction end disagrees with the germline gene, perhaps due to a read error. This chain links TRBV7-7 with TRBJ2-7; 8 bases map to TRBD1. Germline assignment: CDR1 SSHAT and CDR2 FNYEAQ (reference sequence). The CDR3 is made up of 13 amino acids. CDR3 bases: TGTGCTAGCAGCCCCCGGACAGGGCTCGAGCAGTACTTC. It encodes CASSPRTGLEQYF.

This clonotype appeared once. This chain uses TRBV20-1 with TRBJ2-1; 9 bases map to TRBD1. This CDR3 spans 15 amino acids. Trimming took 6 bases from V and 7 from J; bases not matched to a gene: 13. The germline V gene has CDR1 DFQATT and CDR2 SNEGSKA (reference sequence). The CDR3 region has the DNA TGCAGTGCCCAAATCCCCGGGACAGGGTCGAATGAGCAGTTCTTC. Its protein is CSAQIPGTGSNEQFF.

The chain joins TRBV7-3 to TRBJ1-2; no definite D call. CDR3 size: 14 residues. The V end was cut by 4 bases, the J end by 7 bases, with 16 bases between. Germline-derived CDR1 and CDR2 are SGHTA and FQGTGA. In DNA form, the CDR3 reads TGTGCCAGCAGCTCTGGGCCCGGAGGTAGTGGCTACACCTTC. Translating gives CASSSGPGGSGYTF.

V is TRBV5-8 and J is TRBJ1-2; D gene unclear. CDR1 is SGHTS, CDR2 YDEGEE, per germline. The CDR3 runs 11 residues. Trimming stripped 0 bases from V and 12 bases from J, with 9 bases between. The CDR3: CASSLVGFHTF. CDR3 nucleotides: TGTGCCAGCAGCTTGGTGGGATTCCACACCTTC.

This clonotype was recorded a few times. The V and J genes are TRBV7-9 and TRBJ2-5; no clear D. V dropped 6 bases and J dropped 3 bases, with 14 bases sitting between them. CDR1 is SEHNR and CDR2 is FQNEAQ in the germline V gene (reference sequence). CDR3 length equals 14 residues. DNA of the CDR3: TGTGCCAGCAGACCACGGATCCGGGAAGAGACCCAGTACTTC. This gives the protein CASRPRIREETQYF.

The chain has TRBV20-1 and TRBJ2-1; D unclear. The CDR3 contains 12 residues. V lost 7 bases and J 5 bases, leaving 12 bases between the germline ends. Germline values: CDR1 DFQATT, CDR2 SNEGSKA (reference sequence). CDR3 in amino acids: CSVLAYDNEQFF. CDR3 bases: TGCAGTGTGTTGGCCTATGACAATGAGCAGTTCTTC.

There are a few counts of this clonotype. The CDR3 DNA is TGCAGTGCTCCCCACCCGGGGGGCAATCAGCCCCAGCATTTT. Translating it yields CSAPHPGGNQPQHF. The rearrangement joins TRBV20-1 to TRBJ1-5; possible D gene TRBD1, 5 bases. V was pared by 5 bases and J by 2 bases, with 13 bases between. Germline lookup yields CDR1 DFQATT and CDR2 SNEGSKA (reference sequence). This CDR3 region has 14 residues.

A single count supports this clonotype. The V and J genes are TRBV7-9 and TRBJ2-7; 7 positions agree with TRBD2. This CDR3 is built from 14 residues. Per the germline V gene, CDR1 is SEHNR and CDR2 is FQNEAQ (reference sequence). V lost 5 bases, J lost 4 bases, and 8 bases stayed unmatched. The CDR3 DNA sequence: TGTGCCAGCAGCACGGGAGGCGGGGGTTACGAGCAGTACTTC. It codes for CASSTGGGGYEQYF.

As regards this clonotype: The conserved closing phenylalanine or tryptophan is absent in this CDR3, likely reflecting a read error. The rearrangement links TRBV7-9 to TRBJ2-3; D gene uncertain. Trimming stripped 2 bases from V and 6 bases from J, with 12 bases between. Germline CDR1 is SEHNR and CDR2 is FQNEAQ (reference sequence). This CDR3 contains 14 residues. CDR3 sequence reads: CASSLFGDVDTQYL. In nucleotides, the CDR3 is TGTGCCAGCAGCTTATTTGGCGACGTGGATACGCAGTATCTT.

A single count supports this clonotype. The gene calls are TRBV2 and TRBJ2-7; the D gene is possibly TRBD1 (5 bases). CDR1 SNHLY and CDR2 FYNNEI come from the germline V gene. The ends were cut back, 5 bases at V and 5 bases at J, with 19 bases in the middle. This CDR3 is built from 15 residues. CDR3 residues: CASSYSRTSIHEQYF. DNA for the CDR3: TGTGCCAGCAGTTACTCTAGGACAAGTATCCACGAGCAGTACTTC.

V gene TRBV19 combines with J gene TRBJ2-7; 7 nucleotides agree with TRBD1. The germline CDR1 and CDR2 sequences are LNHDA and SQIVND (reference sequence). This CDR3 spans 15 amino acids. J lost 5 bases, V lost 6 bases, and 13 bases had no gene match. CDR3 nucleotide sequence: TGTGCCAGTAGCGTATTTTCGACAGGGTCGCACGAGCAGTACTTC. The encoded protein is CASSVFSTGSHEQYF.

CDR3 DNA sequence: TGTGCCAGCAGTGGGACGGAGAACACTGAAGCTTTCTTT. As protein: CASSGTENTEAFF. The chain is built from TRBV6-2 or TRBV6-3 and TRBJ1-1, with D perhaps TRBD1 (5 bases). CDR3 length: 13 amino acids. Germline V gives CDR1 MNHEY, CDR2 SVGEGT. V gave up 5 bases and J gave up 1 base, with 8 bases separating them.

By sample fraction, this clonotype is medium-sized. V usage is TRBV6-4 and J usage is TRBJ2-2; TRBD2 is a possible D gene (6 bases). Germline loops: CDR1 MRHNA, CDR2 SNTAGT. V lost 0 bases to trimming and J lost 0 bases, with 8 bases between them. The CDR3 is 16 amino acids. The CDR3 here is CASSDSRGANTGELFF. The CDR3 DNA follows: TGTGCCAGCAGTGACTCGCGGGGAGCGAACACCGGGGAGCTGTTTTTT.

This chain connects TRBV5-1 to TRBJ1-1, with a possible D match to TRBD1 (5 bases). This CDR3 comprises 14 residues. Trimming took 6 bases from V and 2 from J, leaving 14 bases between them. CDR1 and CDR2 (germline): SGHRS, YFSETQ. The CDR3 region has the DNA TGCGCCAGCAATCCCGGGACGGGAAACACTGAAGCTTTCTTT. Its protein is CASNPGTGNTEAFF.

This clonotype was seen only once. V is TRBV29-1 and J is TRBJ1-2, with D possibly being TRBD1 (5 bases). With 0 bases removed from V and 8 bases from J, the gap between germline ends came to 7 bases. Germline loops: CDR1 SQVTM, CDR2 ANQGSEA. The CDR3 contains 11 residues. The CDR3 region has the DNA TGCAGCGTTGAAGATGGGGGAGGCTACACCTTC. Protein sequence: CSVEDGGGYTF.

In its sample, this clonotype was seen a few times. The chain links TRBV7-6 to TRBJ2-2, with 10 bases aligning to TRBD2. Trimming at V came to 1 base and at J to 2 bases, leaving 7 bases not matched to a gene. The CDR3 sequence is 18 residues long. CDR1 and CDR2 from the germline V gene are SGHVS and FNYEAQ. Here the CDR3 reads CASSLVARTSGNTGELFF. The CDR3, as DNA: TGTGCCAGCAGCTTAGTAGCTCGGACTAGCGGTAACACCGGGGAGCTGTTTTTT.

The rearrangement links TRBV9 to TRBJ1-5, with a tentative D call TRBD1 (6 bases). From germline, CDR1 is SGDLS and CDR2 YYNGEE. Deletions cut 3 bases from V and 6 bases from J, with 25 bases between. The CDR3 runs to 18 residues. The CDR3 DNA sequence: TGTGCCAGCAGCGAAGGACTAGCGGGGGGCGCGAAGGTTCAGCCCCAGCATTTT. Translating it yields CASSEGLAGGAKVQPQHF.

This clonotype was detected only a few times. The chain employs TRBV6-4 and TRBJ2-2; 8 nucleotides align to TRBD2. Germline V lookup: CDR1 MRHNA, CDR2 SNTAGT. The CDR3 has 14 amino acids. V shed 3 bases, J shed 6 bases, and the junction held 3 bases outside the gene matches. The CDR3 nucleotides read TGTGCCAGCAGTGAAGCGGGGGAAGCCGGGGAGCTGTTTTTT. Amino acid sequence: CASSEAGEAGELFF.

The chain is built from TRBV2 and TRBJ2-7; weak D call: TRBD1 (6 bases). The V end lost 9 bases, the J end lost 2 bases, and 14 bases lay between the germline ends. This CDR3 is built from 13 residues. Germline CDR1 reads SNHLY; CDR2 reads FYNNEI. The CDR3 DNA reads TGTGCCAGTACAGGGACAACTACCTACGAGCAGTACTTC. This sequence encodes CASTGTTTYEQYF.

The rearrangement links TRBV20-1 to TRBJ1-1; D is undetermined. CDR1 is DFQATT, CDR2 SNEGSKA, per germline (reference sequence). The V end was cut by 6 bases, the J end by 3 bases, with 8 bases between. The CDR3 totals 11 residues. In nucleotides, the CDR3 is TGCAGTGCCCCTCGGGACACTGAAGCTTTCTTT. Amino acid sequence: CSAPRDTEAFF.

V and J are TRBV5-5 and TRBJ2-7; 10 bases line up with TRBD2. V lost 4 bases, J lost 3 bases, and 1 base stayed unmatched. Germline-derived CDR1 and CDR2 are SGHKS and YYEKEE (reference sequence). This CDR3 contains 13 residues. Here the CDR3 DNA reads TGTGCCAGCAGCCGACTAGCGGGCTACGAGCAGTACTTC. Residues: CASSRLAGYEQYF.